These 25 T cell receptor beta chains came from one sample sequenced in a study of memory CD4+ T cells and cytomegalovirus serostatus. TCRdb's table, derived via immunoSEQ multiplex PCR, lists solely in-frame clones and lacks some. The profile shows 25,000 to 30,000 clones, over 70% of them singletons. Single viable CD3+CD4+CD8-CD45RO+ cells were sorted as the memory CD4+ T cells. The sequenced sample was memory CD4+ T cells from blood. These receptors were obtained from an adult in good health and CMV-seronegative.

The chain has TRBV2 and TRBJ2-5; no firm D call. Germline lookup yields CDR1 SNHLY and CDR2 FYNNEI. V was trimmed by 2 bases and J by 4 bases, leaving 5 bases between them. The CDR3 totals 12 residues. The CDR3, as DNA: TGTGCCAGCAGTGAAACCCCAGAGACCCAGTACTTC. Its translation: CASSETPETQYF.

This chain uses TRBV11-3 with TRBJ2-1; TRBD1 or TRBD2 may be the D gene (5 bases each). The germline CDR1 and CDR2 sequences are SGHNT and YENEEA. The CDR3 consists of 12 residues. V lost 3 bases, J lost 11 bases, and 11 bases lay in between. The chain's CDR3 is CASSFPTGQQFF. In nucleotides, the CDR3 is TGTGCCAGCAGCTTTCCTACGGGACAGCAGTTCTTC.

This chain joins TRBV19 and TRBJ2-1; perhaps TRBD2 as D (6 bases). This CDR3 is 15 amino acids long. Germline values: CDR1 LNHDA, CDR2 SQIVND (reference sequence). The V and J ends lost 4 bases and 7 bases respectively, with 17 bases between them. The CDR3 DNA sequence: TGTGCCAGTAGTAACCCGGGACTCACAAAAAATGAGCAGTTCTTC. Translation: CASSNPGLTKNEQFF.

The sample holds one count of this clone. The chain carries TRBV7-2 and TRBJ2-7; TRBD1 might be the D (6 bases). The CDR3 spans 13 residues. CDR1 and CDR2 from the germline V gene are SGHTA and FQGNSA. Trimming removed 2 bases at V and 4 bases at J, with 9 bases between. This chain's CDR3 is CASSLQGKYEQYF. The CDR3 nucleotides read TGTGCCAGCAGCTTACAGGGGAAATACGAGCAGTACTTC. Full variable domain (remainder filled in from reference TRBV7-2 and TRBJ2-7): GAGVSQSPSNKVTEKGKDVELRCDPISGHTALYWYRQSLGQGLEFLIYFQGNSAPDKSGLPSDRFSAERTGGSVSTLTIQRTQQEDSAVYLCASSLQGKYEQYFGPGTRLTVT.

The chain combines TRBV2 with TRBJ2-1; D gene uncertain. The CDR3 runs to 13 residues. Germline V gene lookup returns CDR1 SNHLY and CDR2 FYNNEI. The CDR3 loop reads CGTSLQGNNEQFF. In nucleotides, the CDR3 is TGTGGCACATCACTACAAGGGAACAATGAGCAGTTCTTC.

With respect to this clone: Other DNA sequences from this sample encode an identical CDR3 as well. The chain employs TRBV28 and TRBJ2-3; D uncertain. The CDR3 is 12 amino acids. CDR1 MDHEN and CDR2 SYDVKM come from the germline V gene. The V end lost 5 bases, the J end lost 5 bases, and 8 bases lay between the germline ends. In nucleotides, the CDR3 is TGTGCCAGCAGTCCCCGCGGAGATACGCAGTATTTT. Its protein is CASSPRGDTQYF.

This chain's CDR3 is CSVDRWQGGDGYTF. The CDR3 DNA reads as TGCAGCGTTGATAGGTGGCAGGGAGGCGATGGCTACACCTTC. The chain links TRBV29-1 to TRBJ1-2; possible D gene TRBD1, 5 bases. In germline, CDR1 is SQVTM, CDR2 ANQGSEA. Trimming took off 3 bases at V and 6 bases at J, with 17 bases between the two ends. This CDR3 has 14 residues. Supplemented by reference TRBV29-1 and TRBJ1-2, the full variable domain reads SAVISQKPSRDICQRGTSLTIQCQVDSQVTMMFWYRQQPGQSLTLIATANQGSEATYESGFVIDKFPISRPNLTFSTLTVSNMSPEDSSIYLCSVDRWQGGDGYTFGSGTRLTVV.

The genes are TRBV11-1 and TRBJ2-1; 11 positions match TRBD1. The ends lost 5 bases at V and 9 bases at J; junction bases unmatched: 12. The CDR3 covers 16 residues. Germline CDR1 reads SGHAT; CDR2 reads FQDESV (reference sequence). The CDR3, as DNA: TGTGCCAGCAGCCCCGGACAGGGGGCGGGTGTGGGTGAGCAGTTCTTC. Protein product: CASSPGQGAGVGEQFF. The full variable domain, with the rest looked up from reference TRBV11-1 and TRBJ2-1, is EAEVAQSPRYKITEKSQAVAFWCDPISGHATLYWYRQILGQGPELLVQFQDESVVDDSQLPKDRFSAERLKGVDSTLKIQPAELGDSAMYLCASSPGQGAGVGEQFFGPGTRLTVL.

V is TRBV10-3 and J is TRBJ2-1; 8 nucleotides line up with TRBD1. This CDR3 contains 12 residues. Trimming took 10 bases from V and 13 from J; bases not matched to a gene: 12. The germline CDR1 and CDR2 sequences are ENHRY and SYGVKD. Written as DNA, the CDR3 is TGTGCCACCGAAGGACAGGGATCGAAACAGTTCTTC. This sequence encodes CATEGQGSKQFF.

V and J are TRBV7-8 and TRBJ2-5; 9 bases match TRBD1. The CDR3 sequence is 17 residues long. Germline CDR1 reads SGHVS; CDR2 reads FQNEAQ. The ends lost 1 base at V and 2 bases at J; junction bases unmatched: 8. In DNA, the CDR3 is TGTGCCAGCAGCTTAGTGGACGGGGGACAGGGTCAAGAGACCCAGTACTTC. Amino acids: CASSLVDGGQGQETQYF.

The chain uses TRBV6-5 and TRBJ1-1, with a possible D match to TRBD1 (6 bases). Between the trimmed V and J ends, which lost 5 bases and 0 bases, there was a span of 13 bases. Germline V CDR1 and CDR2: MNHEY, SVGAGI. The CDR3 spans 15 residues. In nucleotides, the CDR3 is TGTGCCAGCAGTCGACAGGAGCCACTGAACACTGAAGCTTTCTTT. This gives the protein CASSRQEPLNTEAFF.

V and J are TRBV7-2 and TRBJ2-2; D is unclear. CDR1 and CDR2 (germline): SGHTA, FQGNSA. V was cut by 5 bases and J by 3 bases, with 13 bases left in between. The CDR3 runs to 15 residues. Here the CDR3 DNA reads TGTGCCAGCAGCCTACTCCTTGTGGACACCGGGGAGCTGTTTTTT. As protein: CASSLLLVDTGELFF.

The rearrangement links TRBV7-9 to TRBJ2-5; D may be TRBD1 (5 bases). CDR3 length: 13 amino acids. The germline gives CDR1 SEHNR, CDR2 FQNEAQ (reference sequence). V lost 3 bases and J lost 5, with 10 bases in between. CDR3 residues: CASSFRDGETQYF. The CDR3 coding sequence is TGTGCCAGCAGCTTCAGGGATGGGGAGACCCAGTACTTC.

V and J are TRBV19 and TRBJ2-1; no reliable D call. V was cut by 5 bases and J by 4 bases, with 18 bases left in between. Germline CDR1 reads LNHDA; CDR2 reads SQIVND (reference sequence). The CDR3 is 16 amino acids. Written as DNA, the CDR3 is TGTGCCAGTAGTGCAAGGAGCCTGGAGCCTTACAATGAGCAGTTCTTC. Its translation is CASSARSLEPYNEQFF.

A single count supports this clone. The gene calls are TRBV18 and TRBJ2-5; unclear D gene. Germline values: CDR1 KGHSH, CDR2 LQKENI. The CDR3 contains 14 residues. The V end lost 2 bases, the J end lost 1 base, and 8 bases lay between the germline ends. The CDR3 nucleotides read TGTGCCAGCTCACCATCGGAACCCCAAGAGACCCAGTACTTC. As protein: CASSPSEPQETQYF. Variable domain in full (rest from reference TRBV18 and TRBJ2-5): NAGVMQNPRHLVRRRGQEARLRCSPMKGHSHVYWYRQLPEEGLKFMVYLQKENIIDESGMPKERFSAEFPKEGPSILRIQQVVRGDSAAYFCASSPSEPQETQYFGPGTRLLVL.

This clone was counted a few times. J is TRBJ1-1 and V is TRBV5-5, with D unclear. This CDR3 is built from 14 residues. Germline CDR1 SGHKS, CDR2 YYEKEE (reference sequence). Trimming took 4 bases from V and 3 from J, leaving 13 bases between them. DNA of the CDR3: TGTGCCAGCAGCCCCCAGACACGGGACACTGAAGCTTTCTTT. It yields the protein CASSPQTRDTEAFF. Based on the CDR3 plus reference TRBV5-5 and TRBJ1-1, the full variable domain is DAGVTQSPTHLIKTRGQQVTLRCSPISGHKSVSWYQQVLGQGPQFIFQYYEKEERGRGNFPDRFSARQFPNYSSELNVNALLLGDSALYLCASSPQTRDTEAFFGQGTRLTVV.

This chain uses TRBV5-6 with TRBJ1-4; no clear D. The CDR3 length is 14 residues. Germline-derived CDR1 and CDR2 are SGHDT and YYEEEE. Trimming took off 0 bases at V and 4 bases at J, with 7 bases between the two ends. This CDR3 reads CASSLVAFNEKLFF. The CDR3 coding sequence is TGTGCCAGCAGCTTGGTGGCATTTAATGAAAAACTGTTTTTT.

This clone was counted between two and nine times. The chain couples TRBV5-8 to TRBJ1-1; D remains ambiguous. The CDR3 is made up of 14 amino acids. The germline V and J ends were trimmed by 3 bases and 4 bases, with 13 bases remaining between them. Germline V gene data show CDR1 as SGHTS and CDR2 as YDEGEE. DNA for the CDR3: TGTGCCAGCAGCTCTTATACGATAGGCACTGAAGCTTTCTTT. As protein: CASSSYTIGTEAFF.

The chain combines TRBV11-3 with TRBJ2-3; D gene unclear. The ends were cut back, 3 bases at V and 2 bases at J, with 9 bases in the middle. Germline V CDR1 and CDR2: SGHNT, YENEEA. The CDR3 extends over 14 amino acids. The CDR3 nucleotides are TGTGCCAGCAGCTTGGGCGTTTCCACAGATACGCAGTATTTT. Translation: CASSLGVSTDTQYF.

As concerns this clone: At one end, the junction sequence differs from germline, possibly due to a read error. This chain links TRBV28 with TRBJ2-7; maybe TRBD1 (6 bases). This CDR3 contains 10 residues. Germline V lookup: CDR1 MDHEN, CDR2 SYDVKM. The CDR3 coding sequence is TGTGCCACCCGCCGGGACATCGTAGACTTC. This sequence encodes CATRRDIVDF.

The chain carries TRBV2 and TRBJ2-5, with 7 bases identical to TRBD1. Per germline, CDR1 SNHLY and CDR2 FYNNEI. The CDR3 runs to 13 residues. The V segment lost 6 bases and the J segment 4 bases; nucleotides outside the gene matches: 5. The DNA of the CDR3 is TGTGCCAGCAGACAGGGGATCGGAGAGACCCAGTACTTC. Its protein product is CASRQGIGETQYF.

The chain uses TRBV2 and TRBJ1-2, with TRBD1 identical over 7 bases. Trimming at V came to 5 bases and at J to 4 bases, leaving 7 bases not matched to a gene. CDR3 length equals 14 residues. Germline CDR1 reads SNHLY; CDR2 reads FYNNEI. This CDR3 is CASSRDSGGYGYTF. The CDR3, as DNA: TGTGCCAGCAGTAGGGACAGCGGAGGCTATGGCTACACCTTC.

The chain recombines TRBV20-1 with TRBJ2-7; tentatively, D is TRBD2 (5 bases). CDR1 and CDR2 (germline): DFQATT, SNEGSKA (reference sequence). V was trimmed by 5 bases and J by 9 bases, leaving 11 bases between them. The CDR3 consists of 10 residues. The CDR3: CSADKAGQYF. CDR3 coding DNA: TGCAGTGCTGACAAGGCGGGGCAGTACTTC.

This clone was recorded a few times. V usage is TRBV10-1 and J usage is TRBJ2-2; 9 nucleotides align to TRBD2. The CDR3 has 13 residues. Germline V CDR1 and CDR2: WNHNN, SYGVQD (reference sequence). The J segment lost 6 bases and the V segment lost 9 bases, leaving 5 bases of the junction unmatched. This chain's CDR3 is CASSGSIPGELFF. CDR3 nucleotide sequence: TGCGCCAGTAGCGGGAGTATTCCCGGGGAGCTGTTTTTT.

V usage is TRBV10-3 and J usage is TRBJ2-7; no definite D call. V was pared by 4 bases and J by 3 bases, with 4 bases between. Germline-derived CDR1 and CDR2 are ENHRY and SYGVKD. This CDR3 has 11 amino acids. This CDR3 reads CAISAGYEQYF. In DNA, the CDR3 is TGTGCCATCAGTGCAGGCTACGAGCAGTACTTC.